These 4 T cell receptor beta chains were all obtained from the same sample, sequenced in a study of CD8 T cells in ankylosing spondylitis. TCRdb re-analysed the 5' RACE reads in MiXCR, keeping a single row per CDR3 protein. The sample gives more than 250,000 distinct CDR3 sequences, approximately 10% of which show up once; around 10% is in the top ten. The sample comprised blood, either unsorted or a sorted T cell fraction (not recorded which). The receptors derive from a female donor with ankylosing spondylitis or in good health (not recorded which).

About this clonotype: With a much larger clone just one base away, this may be a read error. The chain employs TRBV20-1 and TRBJ2-7, with D possibly being TRBD1 (6 bases). The germline CDR1 and CDR2 sequences are DFQATT and SNEGSKA (reference sequence). V gave up 6 bases and J gave up 2 bases, with 17 bases separating them. This CDR3 has 14 amino acids. Here the CDR3 reads CSARQDSNTYEQYF. The DNA of the CDR3 is TGCAGTGCCCGTCAGGACAGCAACACCTACGAGCAGTACTTC.

This CDR3 reads CSAPPYSGRGFGETQYF. DNA of the CDR3: TGCAGTGCCCCCCCTTATAGCGGGAGAGGTTTTGGAGAGACCCAGTACTTC. The rearrangement uses TRBV20-1 and TRBJ2-5; 9 bases are a match to TRBD2. V shed 6 bases and J 4 bases; nucleotides not matched to a gene: 18. This CDR3 is built from 17 residues. Germline values: CDR1 DFQATT, CDR2 SNEGSKA (reference sequence).

As for this clonotype: Possible read error: a much larger clone is one base away. This chain links TRBV9 with TRBJ2-5; possible D gene TRBD2, 6 bases. The germline gives CDR1 SGDLS, CDR2 YYNGEE. The CDR3 sequence is 13 residues long. CDR3 in DNA: TGTGCCAGCAGCGCAGGACTACAAGAGACCCAGTGCTTC. It specifies CASSAGLQETQCF.

This clonotype was seen repeatedly, ten times or more. V is TRBV7-2 and J is TRBJ2-3; D unresolved. The ends were cut back, 2 bases at V and 2 bases at J, with 5 bases in the middle. CDR3 size: 13 residues. Germline values: CDR1 SGHTA, CDR2 FQGNSA. The CDR3 sequence is CASSLWPTDTQYF. CDR3 DNA sequence: TGTGCCAGCAGCTTATGGCCCACAGATACGCAGTATTTT. Combining the CDR3 with reference TRBV7-2 and TRBJ2-3 gives the whole variable domain GAGVSQSPSNKVTEKGKDVELRCDPISGHTALYWYRQSLGQGLEFLIYFQGNSAPDKSGLPSDRFSAERTGGSVSTLTIQRTQQEDSAVYLCASSLWPTDTQYFGPGTRLTVL.